The present entry profiles one T cell receptor (beta chain) with its context. The data were obtained in a study of cytomegalovirus exposure and HLA in healthy donors. PCR primers comprised 60 Vbeta and 13 Jbeta primers. Sequencing used immunoSEQ multiplex PCR; TCRdb keeps in-frame clones, though not all of them. The sample includes approximately 180,000 clones, roughly 73% of them seen just once. This sequence was found in a woman aged 25 to 39 in good health and CMV-seronegative. Sequencing was performed on PBMCs.

The CDR3 DNA sequence: TGTGCCAGCAGCCTGCCGGGACAGGGGAACTACGAGCAGTACTTC. It translates to CASSLPGQGNYEQYF. The chain has TRBV14 and TRBJ2-7, with 10 bases aligning to TRBD1. This CDR3 is built from 15 residues. After removal of 4 bases from V and 3 bases from J, the junction contained 6 bases not matched to a gene. Germline V lookup: CDR1 SGHDN, CDR2 FVKESK.